The clone carrying this T cell receptor beta chain was seen a few times. The antigen is undetermined. This sample is part of a study of vaccination and CD4 T cells after COVID-19. Study context: The study collected post-vaccine samples a median roughly 75 days after dose two, with a range of 14 to 241. Overlapping spike peptides from SARS-CoV-2, HCoV-NL63, HCoV-OC43 and HCoV-229E served to stimulate the cells.

This sample's treatment: approximately 9-day PBMC culture with coronavirus spike peptide pools or control peptides (ViraFEST assay). CD4+ T cells that came from the unexposed donor were collected before the COVID-19 pandemic (2011-2018). Culture conditions combined more than 1.5 million PBMCs per well with around 9.7 IU/ml IL-2 and roughly 10 ug/ml peptide pools. Negative selection recovered the CD4+ T cells once they had spent about 10 days in culture. Sequence data for DNA of cultured CD4+ T cells were generated by the Oncomine TCR Beta short-read assay. The authors extracted genomic DNA from cultured CD4+ T cells. TCRdb ran MiXCR on the PCR reads and lists one entry per CDR3 protein. The table has 9,500 to 14,000 distinct CDR3 sequences, 25% to 30% seen once. The sequence derives from a human donor in good health. Material for sequencing was CD4+ T cells from blood, cultured in vitro.

In DNA form, the CDR3 reads TGCAGCGTCCCCGGACAGAAGACCACAGATACGCAGTATTTT. Translation: CSVPGQKTTDTQYF. This chain links TRBV29-1 with TRBJ2-3, with D possibly matching TRBD1 (6 bases). This CDR3 is built from 14 residues. Trimming removed 6 bases at V and 2 bases at J, with 15 bases between. Germline V gene data show CDR1 as SQVTM and CDR2 as ANQGSEA.